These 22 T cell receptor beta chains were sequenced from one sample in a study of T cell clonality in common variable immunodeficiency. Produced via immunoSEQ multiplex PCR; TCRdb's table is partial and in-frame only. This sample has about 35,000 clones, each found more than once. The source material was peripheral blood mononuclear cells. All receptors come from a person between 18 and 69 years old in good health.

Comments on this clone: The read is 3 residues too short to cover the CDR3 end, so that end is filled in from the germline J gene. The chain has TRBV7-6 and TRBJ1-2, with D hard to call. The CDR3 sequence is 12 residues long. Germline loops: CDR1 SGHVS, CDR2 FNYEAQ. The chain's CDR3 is CASTSGGFDYTF. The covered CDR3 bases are TGTGCCAGCACCTCCGGCGGGTTCGAC.

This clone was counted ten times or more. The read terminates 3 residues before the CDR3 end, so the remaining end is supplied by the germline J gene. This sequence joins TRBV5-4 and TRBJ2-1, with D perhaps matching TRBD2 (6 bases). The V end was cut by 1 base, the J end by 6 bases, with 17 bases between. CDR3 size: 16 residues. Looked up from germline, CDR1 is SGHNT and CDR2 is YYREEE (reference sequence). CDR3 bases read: TGTGCCAGCAGCTTGCCCTTCCCGGGGGTGGGCAATGAG. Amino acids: CASSLPFPGVGNE. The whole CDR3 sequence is CASSLPFPGVGNEQFF. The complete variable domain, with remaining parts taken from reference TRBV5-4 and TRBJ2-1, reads ETGVTQSPTHLIKTRGQQVTLRCSSQSGHNTVSWYQQALGQGPQFIFQYYREEENGRGNFPPRFSGLQFPNYSSELNVNALELDDSALYLCASSLPFPGVGNEQFFGPGTRLTVL.

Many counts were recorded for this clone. This CDR3 reads CASSFTGRVEEKLFF. The covered CDR3 bases are TGCGCCAGCAGCTTTACAGGGAGGGTAGAAGAAAAA. J is TRBJ1-4 and V is TRBV5-1; tentative D call: TRBD1 (6 bases). The missing CDR3 end, 3 residues past where the read stops, is filled in from the germline J gene. Trimming pared 2 bases from V and 8 bases from J, leaving 16 bases between. CDR1 and CDR2 from the germline V gene are SGHRS and YFSETQ. CDR3 length: 15 amino acids.

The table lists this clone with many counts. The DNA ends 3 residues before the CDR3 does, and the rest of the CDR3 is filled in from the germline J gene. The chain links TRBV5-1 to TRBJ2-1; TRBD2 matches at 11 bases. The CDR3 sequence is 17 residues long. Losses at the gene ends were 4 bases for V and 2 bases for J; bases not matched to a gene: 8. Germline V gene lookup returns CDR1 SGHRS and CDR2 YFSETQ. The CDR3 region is CASSHGTSGGAYNEQFF. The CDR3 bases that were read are TGCGCCAGCAGCCACGGGACTAGCGGCGGCGCCTACAATGAG.

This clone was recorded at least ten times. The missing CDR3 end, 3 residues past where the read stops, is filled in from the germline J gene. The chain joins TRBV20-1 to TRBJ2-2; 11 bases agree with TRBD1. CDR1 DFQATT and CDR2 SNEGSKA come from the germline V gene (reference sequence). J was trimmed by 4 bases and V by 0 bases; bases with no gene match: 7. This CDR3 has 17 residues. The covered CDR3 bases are TGCAGTGCTAGAGATTTCGGGACAGGGGGTTCCACCGGGGAG. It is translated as CSARDFGTGGSTGE. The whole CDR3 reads CSARDFGTGGSTGELFF.

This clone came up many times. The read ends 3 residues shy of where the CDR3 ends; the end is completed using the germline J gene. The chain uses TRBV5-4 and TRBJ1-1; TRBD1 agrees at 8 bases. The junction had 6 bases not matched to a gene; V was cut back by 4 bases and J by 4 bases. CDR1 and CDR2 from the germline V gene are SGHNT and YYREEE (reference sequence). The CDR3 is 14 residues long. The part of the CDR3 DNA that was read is TGTGCCAGCAGCCGGACAGGGTGGGGCACTGAA. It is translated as CASSRTGWGTE. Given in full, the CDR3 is CASSRTGWGTEAFF.

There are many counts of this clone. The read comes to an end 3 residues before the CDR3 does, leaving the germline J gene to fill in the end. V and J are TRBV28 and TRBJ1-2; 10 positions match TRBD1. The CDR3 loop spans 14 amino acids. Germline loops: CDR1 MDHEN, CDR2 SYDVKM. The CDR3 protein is CASSSGQGVGGYTF. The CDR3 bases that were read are TGTGCCAGCAGTTCCGGACAGGGGGTGGGGGGC.

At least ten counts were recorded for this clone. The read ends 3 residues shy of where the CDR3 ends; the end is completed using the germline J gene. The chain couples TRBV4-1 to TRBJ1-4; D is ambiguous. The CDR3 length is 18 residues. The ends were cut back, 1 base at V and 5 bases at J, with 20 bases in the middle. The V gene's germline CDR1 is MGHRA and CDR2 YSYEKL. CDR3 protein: CASSQVGLAVVPNEKLFF. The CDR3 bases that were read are TGCGCCAGCAGCCAAGTAGGACTCGCGGTTGTTCCCAATGAAAAA.

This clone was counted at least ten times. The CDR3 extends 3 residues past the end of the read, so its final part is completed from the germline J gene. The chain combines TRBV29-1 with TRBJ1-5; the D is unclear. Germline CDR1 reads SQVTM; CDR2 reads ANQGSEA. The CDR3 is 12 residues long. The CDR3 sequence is CTPRGSNQPQHF. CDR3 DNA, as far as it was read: TGCACCCCCCGAGGGAGCAATCAGCCC.

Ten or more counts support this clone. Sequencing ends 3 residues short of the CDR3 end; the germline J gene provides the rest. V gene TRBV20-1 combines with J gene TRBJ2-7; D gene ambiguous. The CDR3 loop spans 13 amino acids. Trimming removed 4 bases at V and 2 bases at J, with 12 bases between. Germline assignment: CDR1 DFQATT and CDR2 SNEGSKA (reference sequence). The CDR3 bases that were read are TGCAGTGCTATTGGCTCCGATGCCTACGAG. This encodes CSAIGSDAYE. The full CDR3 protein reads CSAIGSDAYEQYF.

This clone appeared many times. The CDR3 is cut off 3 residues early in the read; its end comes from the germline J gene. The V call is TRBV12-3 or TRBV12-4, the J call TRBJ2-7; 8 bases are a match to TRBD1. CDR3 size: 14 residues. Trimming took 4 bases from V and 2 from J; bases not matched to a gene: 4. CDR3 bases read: TGTGCCAGCAGTTCGTCGACAGGGGCCTACGAG. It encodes CASSSSTGAYE. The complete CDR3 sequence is CASSSSTGAYEQYF.

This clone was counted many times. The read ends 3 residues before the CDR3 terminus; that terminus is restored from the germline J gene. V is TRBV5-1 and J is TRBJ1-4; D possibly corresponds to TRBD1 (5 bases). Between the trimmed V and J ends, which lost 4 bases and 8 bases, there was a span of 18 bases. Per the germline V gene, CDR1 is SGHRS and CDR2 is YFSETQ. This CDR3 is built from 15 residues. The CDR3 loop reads CASSQGPEVGEKLFF. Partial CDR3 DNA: TGCGCCAGCAGCCAGGGCCCCGAAGTGGGCGAAAAA.

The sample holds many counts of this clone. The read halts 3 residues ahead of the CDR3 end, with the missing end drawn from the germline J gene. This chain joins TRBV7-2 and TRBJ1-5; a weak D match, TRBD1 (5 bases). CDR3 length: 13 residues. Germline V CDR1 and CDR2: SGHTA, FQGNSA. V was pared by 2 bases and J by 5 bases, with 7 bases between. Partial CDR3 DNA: TGTGCCAGCAGCTTACCAGGGTATCAGCCC. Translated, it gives CASSLPGYQP. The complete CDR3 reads CASSLPGYQPQHF.

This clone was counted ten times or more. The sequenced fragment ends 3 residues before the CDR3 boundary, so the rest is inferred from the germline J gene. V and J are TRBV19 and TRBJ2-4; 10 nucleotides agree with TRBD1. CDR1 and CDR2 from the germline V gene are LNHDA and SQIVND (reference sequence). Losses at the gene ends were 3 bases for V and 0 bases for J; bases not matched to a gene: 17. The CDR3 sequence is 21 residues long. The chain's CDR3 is CASSISTGGHSVTLAKNIQYF. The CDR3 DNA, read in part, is TGTGCCAGTAGTATCTCGACAGGGGGCCACTCTGTGACCCTAGCCAAAAACATT.

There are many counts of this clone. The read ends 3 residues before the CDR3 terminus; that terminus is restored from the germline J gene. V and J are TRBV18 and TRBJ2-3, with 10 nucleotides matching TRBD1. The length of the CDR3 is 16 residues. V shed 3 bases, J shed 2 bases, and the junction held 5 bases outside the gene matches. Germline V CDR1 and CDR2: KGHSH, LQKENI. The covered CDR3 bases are TGTGCCAGCTCACCCCGACAGGGGGCCAACACAGATACG. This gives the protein CASSPRQGANTDT. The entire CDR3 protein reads CASSPRQGANTDTQYF.

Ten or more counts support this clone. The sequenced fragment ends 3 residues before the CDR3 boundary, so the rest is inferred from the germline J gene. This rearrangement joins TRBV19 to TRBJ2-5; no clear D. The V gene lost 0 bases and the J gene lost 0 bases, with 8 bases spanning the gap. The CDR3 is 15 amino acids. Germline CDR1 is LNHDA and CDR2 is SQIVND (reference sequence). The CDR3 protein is CASSIDAEYQETQYF. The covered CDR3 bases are TGTGCCAGTAGTATAGACGCAGAGTACCAAGAGACC.

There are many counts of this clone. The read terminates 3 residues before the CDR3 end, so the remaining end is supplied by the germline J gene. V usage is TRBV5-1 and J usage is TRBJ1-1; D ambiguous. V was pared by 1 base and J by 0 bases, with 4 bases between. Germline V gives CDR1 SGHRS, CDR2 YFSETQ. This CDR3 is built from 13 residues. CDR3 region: CASSLTMNTEAFF. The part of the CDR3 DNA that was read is TGCGCCAGCAGCTTGACAATGAACACTGAA.

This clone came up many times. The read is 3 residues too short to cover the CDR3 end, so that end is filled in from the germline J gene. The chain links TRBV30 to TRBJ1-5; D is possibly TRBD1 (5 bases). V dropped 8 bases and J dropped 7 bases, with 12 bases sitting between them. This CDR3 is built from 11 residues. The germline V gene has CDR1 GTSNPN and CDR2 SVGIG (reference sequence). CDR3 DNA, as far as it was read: TGTGCCGCCGGGGGGAACCAGCCC. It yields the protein CAAGGNQP. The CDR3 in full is CAAGGNQPQHF.

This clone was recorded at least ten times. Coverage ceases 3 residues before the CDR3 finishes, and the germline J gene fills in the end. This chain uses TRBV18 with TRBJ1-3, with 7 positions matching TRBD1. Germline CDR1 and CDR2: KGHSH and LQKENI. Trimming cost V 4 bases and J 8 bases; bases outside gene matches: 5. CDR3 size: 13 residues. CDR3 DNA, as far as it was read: TGTGCCAGCTCACTGGACAGGTTGGACACC. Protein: CASSLDRLDT. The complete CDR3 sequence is CASSLDRLDTIYF.

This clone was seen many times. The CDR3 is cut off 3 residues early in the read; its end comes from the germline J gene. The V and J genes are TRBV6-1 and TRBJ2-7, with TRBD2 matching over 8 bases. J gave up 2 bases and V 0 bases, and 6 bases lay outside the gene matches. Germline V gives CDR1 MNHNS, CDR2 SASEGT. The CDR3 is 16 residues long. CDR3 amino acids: CASSEAAMGLAYEQYF. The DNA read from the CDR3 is TGTGCCAGCAGTGAAGCGGCGATGGGACTAGCCTACGAG.

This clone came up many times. Incomplete CDR3 DNA: TGTGCCAGCAGCCGTAGCGGGAGGCTTGGGGAGACC. Its translation is CASSRSGRLGET. The full-length CDR3 reads as CASSRSGRLGETQYF. The V gene is TRBV7-9, the J gene TRBJ2-5; TRBD2 matches at 10 bases. The observed sequence ends 3 residues before the CDR3 terminus, with the missing tail filled in from the germline J gene. From germline, CDR1 is SEHNR and CDR2 FQNEAQ (reference sequence). The J segment lost 5 bases and the V segment lost 5 bases, leaving 8 bases of the junction unmatched. There are 15 residues in the CDR3. The full variable domain, in which reference TRBV7-9 and TRBJ2-5 provide the parts outside the CDR3, is DTGVSQNPRHKITKRGQNVTFRCDPISEHNRLYWYRQTLGQGPEFLTYFQNEAQLEKSRLLSDRFSAERPKGSFSTLEIQRTEQGDSAMYLCASSRSGRLGETQYFGPGTRLLVL.

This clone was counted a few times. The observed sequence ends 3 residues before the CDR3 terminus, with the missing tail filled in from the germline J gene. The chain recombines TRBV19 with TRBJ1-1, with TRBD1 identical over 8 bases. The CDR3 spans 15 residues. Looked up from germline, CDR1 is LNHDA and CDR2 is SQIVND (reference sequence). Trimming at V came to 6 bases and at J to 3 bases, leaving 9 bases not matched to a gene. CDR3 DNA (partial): TGTGCCAGTAGGAAGGACAGGGTGCCGCACACTGAA. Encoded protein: CASRKDRVPHTE. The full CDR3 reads CASRKDRVPHTEAFF.